This T cell receptor (beta chain) derives from a study of control samples from healthy donors and cancer patients. The V gene's germline CDR1 is MDHEN and CDR2 SYDVKM. Trimming pared 7 bases from V and 3 bases from J, leaving 19 bases between. The CDR3 extends over 16 amino acids. The repertoire was sequenced with immunoSEQ multiplex PCR; TCRdb's copy has only in-frame clones and lacks some. The sample has roughly 76,000 clones, over 85% seen once; the top ten hold roughly 1.2%. The TCR was taken from a woman in her thirties or forties with lung cancer. The sample comprised PBMCs. The chain uses TRBV28 and TRBJ2-1; D remains unclear. The CDR3 DNA sequence: TGTGCCAGCACCTACCTAGGGATAAACGGCTACAATGAGCAGTTCTTC. Translated, it gives CASTYLGINGYNEQFF.